This T cell receptor (beta chain) was identified in a study of cytomegalovirus exposure and HLA in healthy donors. For the study at large: In a later analysis, it was reported that the roughly 130 validation repertoires had been produced on the same platform as the 670 or so repertoires belonging to the first cohort.

Concerning this clone itself: No antigen is known for it.

The protocol was immunoSEQ multiplex PCR, while the TCRdb copy is restricted to in-frame clones and leaves out a portion. The top ten hold about 6.5% of the sample, which has approximately 60,000 clones, 95% seen once. Study-wide results and limits: For cytomegalovirus status, the classifier reportedly gave diagnoses with high specificity and sensitivity. Usually a TCR sequence was rare, but some public TCRs were found in many donors. Testing in vitro showed a few CMV-associated chains specific for CMV antigens.

Germline CDR1 is LGHNA and CDR2 is YSLEER. V lost 0 bases to trimming and J lost 8 bases, with 10 bases between them. This CDR3 is built from 14 residues. The TCR originated in a woman between 18 and 29 years old in good health and CMV-seropositive. The chain carries TRBV4-3 and TRBJ1-4; D not certain. The sample comprised PBMCs. CDR3 coding DNA: TGCGCCAGCAGCCAAGAGCGGGGTAGGGAAAAACTGTTTTTT. Amino acid sequence: CASSQERGREKLFF.